Listed here are 32 T cell receptor beta chains from one sample, sequenced in a study of T cells expressing NK-cell markers. TCRdb re-analyzed the 5' RACE reads; it lists each CDR3 protein once, without DNA. The sample has 300,000 to 500,000 distinct CDR3 sequences. Sequencing input: blood T cells: a sorted CD56 or NKG2C T cell subset, CD4+ or CD8+ T cells, or bulk PBMC T cells (not recorded which). The receptor set was obtained from a woman between 50 and 59 years old in good health.

The genes are TRBV30 and TRBJ2-2. The CDR3 has 13 amino acids. Germline CDR1 is GTSNPN and CDR2 is SVGIG (reference sequence). The CDR3 loop is CAWMWPLTGELFF. The full variable domain, with the rest looked up from reference TRBV30 and TRBJ2-2, is SQTIHQWPATLVQPVGSPLSLECTVEGTSNPNLYWYRQAAGRGLQLLFYSVGIGQISSEVPQNLSASRPQDRQFILSSKKLLLSDSGFYLCAWMWPLTGELFFGEGSRLTVL.

This chain's CDR3 is CASSDSGSLETQYF. The chain has TRBV4-1 and TRBJ2-5; as DNA is missing, the TRBD2 call by TCRdb cannot be tested. Per germline, CDR1 MGHRA and CDR2 YSYEKL. This CDR3 spans 14 amino acids.

This chain joins TRBV7-6 and TRBJ2-3; TCRdb lists TRBD1, though no DNA is available to test this call. Germline V gene data show CDR1 as SGHVS and CDR2 as FNYEAQ. This CDR3 region has 15 residues. The CDR3 here is CASSLGTDSTDTQYF.

The CDR3 here is CASSAPGLLIQFF. The chain carries TRBV5-1 and TRBJ2-1; as DNA is missing, the TRBD2 call by TCRdb cannot be tested. The CDR3 is 13 amino acids. Germline CDR1 SGHRS, CDR2 YFSETQ.

The rearrangement links TRBV5-1 to TRBJ2-3; TCRdb outputs TRBD1, but without DNA this stays unchecked. The CDR3 length is 15 residues. Germline CDR1 is SGHRS and CDR2 is YFSETQ. CDR3 sequence: CASSSAGTLTDTQYF. The full variable domain, completed using reference TRBV5-1 and TRBJ2-3, is KAGVTQTPRYLIKTRGQQVTLSCSPISGHRSVSWYQQTPGQGLQFLFEYFSETQRNKGNFPGRFSGRQFSNSRSEMNVSTLELGDSALYLCASSSAGTLTDTQYFGPGTRLTVL.

V is TRBV7-6 and J is TRBJ2-1; TCRdb returns TRBD2, unconfirmable since there is no DNA. Germline CDR1 SGHVS, CDR2 FNYEAQ. This CDR3 comprises 17 residues. The CDR3 loop reads CASSFRPGLAAGDEQFF.

This chain uses TRBV29-1 with TRBJ1-1; TCRdb's D call of TRBD1 is untestable without DNA. Germline CDR1 is SQVTM and CDR2 is ANQGSEA. The CDR3 consists of 14 residues. The CDR3 region is CSVTPSGANTEAFF.

The rearrangement uses TRBV6-5 and TRBJ1-1; TCRdb reports TRBD1, a call that lacks DNA to check it against. The V gene's germline CDR1 is MNHEY and CDR2 SVGAGI. The CDR3 extends over 13 amino acids. The CDR3 sequence is CASSPNPDRGTFF.

The chain has TRBV24-1 and TRBJ2-1; TCRdb's D call of TRBD2 is untestable without DNA. Germline CDR1 and CDR2: KGHDR and SFDVKD. The CDR3 extends over 15 amino acids. This CDR3 is CATSDFSGRDNEQFF.

V usage is TRBV12-3 or TRBV12-4 and J usage is TRBJ2-1. This CDR3 has 13 amino acids. Here the CDR3 reads CASSLEYSHEQFF.

V is TRBV29-1 and J is TRBJ2-6; as DNA is missing, the TRBD1 call by TCRdb cannot be tested. The germline gives CDR1 SQVTM, CDR2 ANQGSEA. The CDR3 totals 18 residues. CDR3 region: CSVETGTGGAGGANVLTF.

The V and J genes are TRBV6-1 and TRBJ2-7; no DNA is available, so the TRBD1 call from TCRdb remains unchecked. The CDR3 runs to 11 residues. Per germline, CDR1 MNHNS and CDR2 SASEGT. The chain's CDR3 is CASKGVYEQYF.

This rearrangement joins TRBV4-2 to TRBJ2-5; TCRdb's assignment of TRBD2 cannot be checked, as there is no DNA. Germline V gene sequence: CDR1 LGHNA, CDR2 YNFKEQ. The CDR3 spans 16 residues. The CDR3 here is CASSQGTSGNGETQYF.

This rearrangement joins TRBV5-1 to TRBJ2-3; TCRdb's D call of TRBD2 is untestable without DNA. Germline CDR1 reads SGHRS; CDR2 reads YFSETQ. There are 17 residues in the CDR3. CDR3 in amino acids: CASSLVRGSGRGDTQYF.

This rearrangement joins TRBV6-1 to TRBJ2-5; TCRdb outputs TRBD1, but without DNA this stays unchecked. The CDR3 covers 14 residues. Germline V gives CDR1 MNHNS, CDR2 SASEGT. The CDR3: CASSDGTGLETQYF.

The V call is TRBV20-1, the J call TRBJ1-2; the TCRdb D gene call, TRBD1, has no DNA to confirm it. Germline-derived CDR1 and CDR2 are DFQATT and SNEGSKA (reference sequence). The CDR3 has 13 amino acids. This CDR3 reads CSAIIPANYGYTF.

The genes are TRBV4-1 and TRBJ2-2; TCRdb's D gene call, TRBD2, goes unchecked for lack of DNA. The CDR3 totals 17 residues. CDR1 and CDR2 from the germline V gene are MGHRA and YSYEKL. This CDR3 is CASSQDRTSPATGELFF.

The chain joins TRBV29-1 to TRBJ2-1; TCRdb's assignment of TRBD1 cannot be checked, as there is no DNA. The CDR3 sequence is 12 residues long. CDR1 is SQVTM, CDR2 ANQGSEA, per germline. The CDR3 is CSVALGTAEQFF.

The genes are TRBV5-1 and TRBJ1-2; TCRdb picks TRBD1, but there is no DNA to check that call. This CDR3 region has 16 residues. Germline CDR1 SGHRS, CDR2 YFSETQ. CDR3: CASSLGTVGTNYGYTF.

This sequence joins TRBV19 and TRBJ2-7; as DNA is missing, the TRBD1 call by TCRdb cannot be tested. This CDR3 is built from 13 residues. Germline CDR1 LNHDA, CDR2 SQIVND (reference sequence). The CDR3 reads CASTWGPSYEQYF.

The V gene is TRBV5-6, the J gene TRBJ1-3; checking the TCRdb D call of TRBD1 is not possible without DNA. This CDR3 has 17 amino acids. Per the germline V gene, CDR1 is SGHDT and CDR2 is YYEEEE. The CDR3 is CASSLGIQGFSGNTIYF.

V gene TRBV12-3 or TRBV12-4 combines with J gene TRBJ1-2; the TCRdb call, TRBD1, lacks DNA for checking. CDR3 size: 14 residues. The CDR3: CASSPLDRNYGYTF.

This sequence joins TRBV6-5 and TRBJ1-6. The CDR3 loop spans 14 amino acids. Germline V CDR1 and CDR2: MNHEY, SVGAGI. The CDR3 loop is CASAGGTYNSPLHF.

The rearrangement joins TRBV10-3 to TRBJ2-1. CDR1 and CDR2 from the germline V gene are ENHRY and SYGVKD. This CDR3 has 12 residues. This CDR3 is CAISESRNEQFF.

The CDR3: CASSQVGISYEQYF. This rearrangement joins TRBV3-1 to TRBJ2-7. This CDR3 comprises 14 residues. Looked up from germline, CDR1 is LGHDT and CDR2 is YNNKEL (reference sequence).

The chain couples TRBV28 to TRBJ2-3; checking the TCRdb D call of TRBD2 is not possible without DNA. CDR3 length equals 14 residues. CDR1 MDHEN and CDR2 SYDVKM come from the germline V gene. CDR3 in amino acids: CASSPRGSGDTQYF. Full variable domain (missing parts from reference TRBV28 and TRBJ2-3): DVKVTQSSRYLVKRTGEKVFLECVQDMDHENMFWYRQDPGLGLRLIYFSYDVKMKEKGDIPEGYSVSREKKERFSLILESASTNQTSMYLCASSPRGSGDTQYFGPGTRLTVL.

The chain uses TRBV11-2 and TRBJ2-3; TCRdb proposes TRBD1, but this gene call is untestable without DNA. The CDR3 is made up of 15 amino acids. CDR1 is SGHAT and CDR2 is FQNNGV in the germline V gene. The CDR3 sequence is CASSPGERATDTQYF.

This sequence joins TRBV5-1 and TRBJ1-1; lacking DNA, the TRBD1 call made by TCRdb goes unchecked. The CDR3 consists of 15 residues. The germline gives CDR1 SGHRS, CDR2 YFSETQ. The CDR3 protein is CASSLARQVGTEAFF.

The CDR3: CASSTGTSGGDEQFF. The chain carries TRBV6-2 or TRBV6-3 and TRBJ2-1; TCRdb's assignment of TRBD2 cannot be checked, as there is no DNA. Germline lookup yields CDR1 MNHEY and CDR2 SVGEGT. The CDR3 has 15 amino acids.

The chain combines TRBV12-3 or TRBV12-4 with TRBJ2-7; TCRdb gives TRBD2 as the D gene, but with no DNA this cannot be confirmed. This CDR3 contains 15 residues. CDR3 in amino acids: CASRDTSGRGDEQYF.

This chain connects TRBV6-5 to TRBJ2-3. The CDR3 is made up of 13 amino acids. Germline V gives CDR1 MNHEY, CDR2 SVGAGI. CDR3 region: CASRDSLTDTQYF.

The rearrangement uses TRBV24-1 and TRBJ2-1. This CDR3 has 14 amino acids. Germline CDR1 is KGHDR and CDR2 is SFDVKD. The CDR3: CATSSVVPYNEQFF.